These T cell receptor beta chains were read from a single sample in a study of T cell responses to AZD1222 COVID-19 vaccine. Some clones are missing from TCRdb's copy, which holds only in-frame ones; the method was immunoSEQ multiplex PCR. Of roughly 99,000 clones in the sample, approximately 90% were seen once. This specimen was peripheral blood, taken on day 0 of AZD1222 vaccination. The receptors stem from an adult in good health. CDR3s include the opening cysteine and the closing phenylalanine or tryptophan. The D gene is left open where the match is weak. Clone size is not always given. Where it is, it says once, few, many or a class for expanded clones.

clone_size: .; v_call: TRBV25-1; j_call: TRBJ1-3; d_call: .; cdr3_nt: TGTGCCAGCAGTGATGGTGGGATGGAGCACACCATATATTTT; cdr3_aa: CASSDGGMEHTIYF
clone_size: .; v_call: TRBV5-1; j_call: TRBJ1-1; d_call: TRBD1; cdr3_nt: TGCGCCAGCAGCGTAGAGGGGACAGCCAGTTTTGGTGAAGCTTTCTTT; cdr3_aa: CASSVEGTASFGEAFF
clone_size: .; v_call: TRBV4-3; j_call: TRBJ2-7; d_call: .; cdr3_nt: TGCGCCAGCAGCCAAGAGCGGAGCTCCTACGAGCAGTACTTC; cdr3_aa: CASSQERSSYEQYF
clone_size: .; v_call: TRBV5-1; j_call: TRBJ2-5; d_call: TRBD1; cdr3_nt: TGCGCCAGCACATTGTCCCCACAGGGGATCGGGCAAGAGACCCAGTACTTC; cdr3_aa: CASTLSPQGIGQETQYF
clone_size: .; v_call: TRBV19; j_call: TRBJ2-2; d_call: .; cdr3_nt: TGTGCCAGTAGTATGAGGTCCGGGGAGCTGTTTTTT; cdr3_aa: CASSMRSGELFF
clone_size: .; v_call: TRBV7-2; j_call: TRBJ2-3; d_call: TRBD2; cdr3_nt: TGTGCCAGCAGCCGTGCTGCTAGCGGGGGCAGCACAGATACGCAGTATTTT; cdr3_aa: CASSRAASGGSTDTQYF
clone_size: .; v_call: TRBV19; j_call: TRBJ2-2; d_call: .; cdr3_nt: TGTGCCAGTAGCTATGGGATGACTACCGGGGAGCTGTTTTTT; cdr3_aa: CASSYGMTTGELFF
clone_size: .; v_call: TRBV28; j_call: TRBJ2-1; d_call: .; cdr3_nt: TGTGCCAGCAGACCCGACGGGGCCTACAATGAGCAGTTCTTC; cdr3_aa: CASRPDGAYNEQFF
clone_size: .; v_call: TRBV19; j_call: TRBJ2-5; d_call: TRBD1; cdr3_nt: TGTGCCAGTAGTATGACAGGGGGTGGAGAGACCCAGTACTTC; cdr3_aa: CASSMTGGGETQYF
clone_size: .; v_call: TRBV11-2; j_call: TRBJ1-1; d_call: TRBD1; cdr3_nt: TGTGCCAGCAGCCGGACAGGGTTGAACACTGAAGCTTTCTTT; cdr3_aa: CASSRTGLNTEAFF
clone_size: .; v_call: TRBV15; j_call: TRBJ1-2; d_call: .; cdr3_nt: TGTGCCACCAGCAGAGATACGGGGGGAATTGGCTACACCTTC; cdr3_aa: CATSRDTGGIGYTF
clone_size: .; v_call: TRBV20-1; j_call: TRBJ1-5; d_call: .; cdr3_nt: TGCAGTGCTAGTGGAGGGGTTAGCAATCAGCCCCAGCATTTT; cdr3_aa: CSASGGVSNQPQHF
clone_size: once; v_call: TRBV7-6; j_call: TRBJ2-3; d_call: .; cdr3_nt: TGTGCCAGCAGCCACCCCGGAGGGCTAAGCACAGATACGCAGTATTTT; cdr3_aa: CASSHPGGLSTDTQYF
clone_size: .; v_call: TRBV7-2; j_call: TRBJ2-1; d_call: .; cdr3_nt: TGTGCCAGCAGCCCAGGAGGTGCAGGGTGGCACAATGAGCAGTTCTTC; cdr3_aa: CASSPGGAGWHNEQFF
clone_size: .; v_call: TRBV5-1; j_call: TRBJ2-3; d_call: TRBD2; cdr3_nt: TGCGCCAGCAGCTTGCCTTCTAGCGGGGGAGGGAGCACAGATACGCAGTATTTT; cdr3_aa: CASSLPSSGGGSTDTQYF
clone_size: .; v_call: TRBV28; j_call: TRBJ2-2; d_call: TRBD2; cdr3_nt: TGTGCCAGCAGTCCGGGGGGGCGGGATGGCACCGGGGAGCTGTTTTTT; cdr3_aa: CASSPGGRDGTGELFF
clone_size: .; v_call: TRBV10-3; j_call: TRBJ1-1; d_call: TRBD1; cdr3_nt: TGTGCCATCAGTGAGTCCGGGGGGACGACAGGGGGTTTGAACACTGAAGCTTTCTTT; cdr3_aa: CAISESGGTTGGLNTEAFF
clone_size: .; v_call: TRBV4-2; j_call: TRBJ2-2; d_call: TRBD2; cdr3_nt: TGTGCCAGCAGCCAAGGCCTCGCACTAGCGGGGGTTGATATCACCGGGGAGCTGTTTTTT; cdr3_aa: CASSQGLALAGVDITGELFF
clone_size: .; v_call: TRBV7-8; j_call: TRBJ2-1; d_call: TRBD1; cdr3_nt: TGTGCCAGCAGCTTAGGGGGTCCCGGGACAGGGAGCGGGGCCCAGTTCTTC; cdr3_aa: CASSLGGPGTGSGAQFF
clone_size: .; v_call: TRBV25-1; j_call: TRBJ2-2; d_call: TRBD1; cdr3_nt: TGTGCCACCTCGGACAGGGGGAACGGGGAGCTGTTTTTT; cdr3_aa: CATSDRGNGELFF
clone_size: .; v_call: TRBV5-4; j_call: TRBJ2-7; d_call: .; cdr3_nt: TGTGCCAGCAGCTTGGCCGGGGGTACAACCCTTTTCTACGAGCAGTACTTC; cdr3_aa: CASSLAGGTTLFYEQYF
clone_size: .; v_call: TRBV29-1; j_call: TRBJ2-7; d_call: .; cdr3_nt: TGCAGCGTTGCAGATATCTACGAGCAGTACTTC; cdr3_aa: CSVADIYEQYF
clone_size: .; v_call: TRBV7-2; j_call: TRBJ2-3; d_call: TRBD2; cdr3_nt: TGTGCCAGCAGCTTACTAGCGGGGGGGCCGACAGATACGCAGTATTTT; cdr3_aa: CASSLLAGGPTDTQYF
clone_size: .; v_call: TRBV2; j_call: TRBJ2-3; d_call: .; cdr3_nt: TGTGCCAGCAGTGGGGTAGGAGTAGGAACCCCCACAGATACGCAGTATTTT; cdr3_aa: CASSGVGVGTPTDTQYF
clone_size: .; v_call: TRBV7-6; j_call: TRBJ2-7; d_call: .; cdr3_nt: TGTGCCAGCAGCTTGGGGGGAGGACAGATCTACGAGCAGTACTTC; cdr3_aa: CASSLGGGQIYEQYF
clone_size: .; v_call: TRBV14; j_call: TRBJ2-5; d_call: .; cdr3_nt: TGTGCCAGCAGCCGACCGGGACAATTGGCGACCCAGTACTTC; cdr3_aa: CASSRPGQLATQYF
clone_size: .; v_call: TRBV7-2; j_call: TRBJ2-1; d_call: TRBD2; cdr3_nt: TGTGCCAGCAGCTTAGGATGGGGGACTAGTTCCTACAATGAGCAGTTCTTC; cdr3_aa: CASSLGWGTSSYNEQFF
clone_size: .; v_call: TRBV7-3; j_call: TRBJ2-1; d_call: .; cdr3_nt: TGTGCCAGCAGCTTGCAGTTCTCCTACAATGAGCAGTTCTTC; cdr3_aa: CASSLQFSYNEQFF
clone_size: .; v_call: TRBV19; j_call: TRBJ1-5; d_call: .; cdr3_nt: TGTGCCAGTAGTATAAACAAAGTCGGCACGGCGGGCCAGCCCCAGCATTTT; cdr3_aa: CASSINKVGTAGQPQHF
clone_size: .; v_call: TRBV4-3; j_call: TRBJ2-7; d_call: .; cdr3_nt: TGCGCCAGCAGCCAAAACCGGGGCTACGAGCAGTACTTC; cdr3_aa: CASSQNRGYEQYF
clone_size: .; v_call: TRBV5-4; j_call: TRBJ1-2; d_call: .; cdr3_nt: TGTGCCAGCAGCTTGGATCTTTGGACCTATGGCTACACCTTC; cdr3_aa: CASSLDLWTYGYTF
clone_size: .; v_call: TRBV10-3; j_call: TRBJ1-1; d_call: .; cdr3_nt: TGTGCCATCAGTGGCCCTTTAGGAGGAAGACCGAACACTGAAGCTTTCTTT; cdr3_aa: CAISGPLGGRPNTEAFF
clone_size: .; v_call: TRBV6-5; j_call: TRBJ1-3; d_call: .; cdr3_nt: TGTGCCAGCAGCAGCTGGGGACGCGGAAACACCATATATTTT; cdr3_aa: CASSSWGRGNTIYF
clone_size: .; v_call: TRBV15; j_call: TRBJ2-4; d_call: TRBD2; cdr3_nt: TGTGCCACCAACCCCGGGACTAGCGTAAACATTCAGTACTTC; cdr3_aa: CATNPGTSVNIQYF
clone_size: .; v_call: TRBV5-4; j_call: TRBJ2-1; d_call: TRBD2; cdr3_nt: TGTGCCAGCAGCCCGGGGGGATTCTCCTACAATGAGCAGTTCTTC; cdr3_aa: CASSPGGFSYNEQFF
clone_size: .; v_call: TRBV15; j_call: TRBJ2-1; d_call: .; cdr3_nt: TGTGCCACCAGCAGAGAGACTGGAACAATCTCCTCCTACAATGAGCAGTTCTTC; cdr3_aa: CATSRETGTISSYNEQFF
clone_size: .; v_call: TRBV3-1/TRBV3-2; j_call: TRBJ2-1; d_call: TRBD2; cdr3_nt: TGTGCCAGCAGCCAAGATTGGGACTATCGCCGGAGCTCCTACAATGAGCAGTTCTTC; cdr3_aa: CASSQDWDYRRSSYNEQFF
clone_size: few; v_call: TRBV6-2/TRBV6-3; j_call: TRBJ2-7; d_call: TRBD1; cdr3_nt: TGTGCCAGCAGTCCGGGACAGGTTCCCTACGAGCAGTACTTC; cdr3_aa: CASSPGQVPYEQYF
clone_size: .; v_call: TRBV9; j_call: TRBJ2-3; d_call: TRBD1; cdr3_nt: TGTGCCAGCAGCCCCAACAGGGGGGCCGCAGATACGCAGTATTTT; cdr3_aa: CASSPNRGAADTQYF
clone_size: .; v_call: TRBV12-3/TRBV12-4; j_call: TRBJ1-2; d_call: .; cdr3_nt: TGTGCCAGCAGTTTAGCGCCCCAGTATGGCTACACCTTC; cdr3_aa: CASSLAPQYGYTF
clone_size: .; v_call: TRBV6-6; j_call: TRBJ2-7; d_call: .; cdr3_nt: TGTGCCAGCCTGGCTGGGGGCGAGCAGTACTTC; cdr3_aa: CASLAGGEQYF